What follows describes a single T cell receptor beta chain. What it recognizes is unknown. This specimen comes from a study of T cell responses to AZD1222 COVID-19 vaccine. Across the whole study: Second doses were pooled across both intervals (about 4 or about 12 weeks). General observations from the study: Spike was spanned by vaccine-associated CD4 TCRs, which were dominant at 160-218 and 743-854. Just six people given AZD1222 tested seropositive at baseline.

TCRdb's table, derived via immunoSEQ multiplex PCR, lists solely in-frame clones and lacks some. The repertoire holds around 100,000 clones, more than 75% seen once, with 15% to 20% in the top ten. The receptor was derived from an adult in good health. The material sequenced was peripheral blood, taken on day 0 of AZD1222 vaccination.

DNA for the CDR3: TGTGCCAGCAGTTTTTTAGGGACGGACACAGATACGCAGTATTTT. Residues: CASSFLGTDTDTQYF. J is TRBJ2-3 and V is TRBV2; D might be TRBD1 or TRBD2, each matching 5 bases. V dropped 5 bases and J dropped 2 bases, with 14 bases sitting between them. The CDR3 consists of 15 residues. The germline gives CDR1 SNHLY, CDR2 FYNNEI.